Following are 17 T cell receptor beta chains from one sample sequenced in a study of OX40 agonist ivuxolimab in advanced cancers. TCRdb's copy holds only in-frame clones and misses some; the assay was immunoSEQ multiplex PCR. The sample records about 79,000 clones, approximately 85% being singletons. The sequenced sample was CD4+ or CD8+ T cells sorted from blood, obtained in a trial of the OX40 agonist ivuxolimab. These receptors were obtained from an adult with an advanced solid tumor such as melanoma, head and neck, liver or kidney cancer.

V usage is TRBV7-3 and J usage is TRBJ2-3; perhaps D is TRBD1 or TRBD2 (5 bases each). Trimming cost V 5 bases and J 6 bases, with 15 bases left between them. The CDR3 is 14 amino acids. Germline CDR1 SGHTA, CDR2 FQGTGA. The CDR3, as DNA: TGTGCCAGCAGCCGAGGGACGGGTCGGGATACGCAGTATTTT. It specifies CASSRGTGRDTQYF.

The chain carries TRBV11-2 and TRBJ2-3; tentative D call: TRBD1 (5 bases). CDR1 is SGHAT and CDR2 is FQNNGV in the germline V gene. V was shortened by 1 base and J by 6 bases, with 14 bases between the two germline ends. The CDR3 spans 15 residues. The CDR3 sequence: CASSLAGFLVDTQYF. The CDR3 DNA sequence: TGTGCCAGCAGCTTAGCAGGGTTCCTAGTGGATACGCAGTATTTT.

A note on this clone: A read error may account for a junction end that differs from germline. The V gene is TRBV7-2, the J gene TRBJ2-2, with 9 bases identical to TRBD1. The germline CDR1 and CDR2 sequences are SGHTA and FQGNSA. This CDR3 is 16 amino acids long. The CDR3 sequence: CASSYIQGAHGRGAVF. The CDR3 DNA sequence: TGTGCCAGCAGCTACATACAGGGGGCGCACGGCCGGGGAGCTGTTTTT.

The rearrangement joins TRBV5-8 to TRBJ1-4, with TRBD1 matching 10 bases. The CDR3 totals 16 residues. Germline V lookup: CDR1 SGHTS, CDR2 YDEGEE. Trimming took 2 bases from V and 5 from J; bases not matched to a gene: 6. The CDR3 reads CASSFLRTGGNEKLFF. The CDR3 DNA reads TGTGCCAGCAGCTTTCTACGGACAGGGGGAAATGAAAAACTGTTTTTT.

V and J are TRBV7-3 and TRBJ2-3; 9 bases map to TRBD2. V trimming: 5 bases; J trimming: 1 base; junction bases outside the gene matches: 10. Germline CDR1 reads SGHTA; CDR2 reads FQGTGA. The CDR3 spans 17 residues. The CDR3 nucleotides read TGTGCCAGCAGCCCACCTGGGACTAGCCGGGGCACAGATACGCAGTATTTT. Translating gives CASSPPGTSRGTDTQYF.

This chain links TRBV6-6 with TRBJ2-3; the D gene is possibly TRBD2 (5 bases). The germline V gene has CDR1 MNHNY and CDR2 SVGAGI (reference sequence). V was clipped by 8 bases and J by 2 bases, with 17 bases between them. The CDR3 has 15 amino acids. The CDR3 coding sequence is TGTGCCAGCGAGCAAGGCCTAGCTTACACAGATACGCAGTATTTT. The encoded protein is CASEQGLAYTDTQYF.

CDR3: CASSPGRGETQYF. The DNA of the CDR3 is TGTGCCAGCAGCCCCGGGAGGGGTGAGACCCAGTACTTC. V usage is TRBV7-3 and J usage is TRBJ2-5, with TRBD2 matching over 8 bases. The germline V gene has CDR1 SGHTA and CDR2 FQGTGA. The trim removed 5 bases at V and 5 bases at J, leaving 4 bases unmatched. This CDR3 spans 13 amino acids. Complete variable domain (other parts from reference TRBV7-3 and TRBJ2-5): GAGVSQTPSNKVTEKGKYVELRCDPISGHTALYWYRQSLGQGPEFLIYFQGTGAADDSGLPNDRFFAVRPEGSVSTLKIQRTERGDSAVYLCASSPGRGETQYFGPGTRLLVL.

This chain connects TRBV7-9 to TRBJ1-4; TRBD1 might be the D (6 bases). The germline V gene encodes CDR1 SEHNR and CDR2 FQNEAQ (reference sequence). The CDR3 spans 14 residues. V lost 2 bases and J 8 bases, leaving 12 bases between the germline ends. Here the CDR3 DNA reads TGTGCCAGCAGCTTAAGGGGGGCGAGGGAAAAACTGTTTTTT. It translates to CASSLRGAREKLFF.

This clone appeared a single time. The V and J genes are TRBV7-1 and TRBJ2-7; 9 bases are shared with TRBD2. TRBV7-1 is flagged as an ORF with uncertain function. The CDR3 spans 15 residues. V lost 5 bases and J lost 3; bases outside the gene matches: 8. The CDR3 loop reads CASSLTDSGGYEQYF. The CDR3 nucleotides are TGTGCCAGCAGCCTAACTGATAGCGGGGGCTACGAGCAGTACTTC.

The chain is built from TRBV10-1 and TRBJ2-7; perhaps TRBD1 as D (5 bases). Germline V gene data show CDR1 as WNHNN and CDR2 as SYGVQD (reference sequence). This CDR3 has 15 amino acids. V was cut by 6 bases and J by 0 bases, with 15 bases left in between. The CDR3 nucleotides are TGCGCCAGCAGCTACCCCCCGGACATCTCCTACGAGCAGTACTTC. The encoded protein is CASSYPPDISYEQYF.

This sequence joins TRBV18 and TRBJ2-7; 7 bases map to TRBD1. The germline gives CDR1 KGHSH, CDR2 LQKENI. J lost 5 bases, V lost 6 bases, and 10 bases had no gene match. The CDR3 length is 14 residues. The CDR3 DNA reads as TGTGCCAGCTCCCTTATGACAGGGAGCCACGAGCAGTACTTC. This sequence encodes CASSLMTGSHEQYF. Combining the CDR3 with reference TRBV18 and TRBJ2-7 gives the whole variable domain NAGVMQNPRHLVRRRGQEARLRCSPMKGHSHVYWYRQLPEEGLKFMVYLQKENIIDESGMPKERFSAEFPKEGPSILRIQQVVRGDSAAYFCASSLMTGSHEQYFGPGTRLTVT.

This sequence joins TRBV7-2 and TRBJ2-7; the D gene is possibly TRBD2 (6 bases). V was pared by 5 bases and J by 4 bases, with 24 bases between. Per the germline V gene, CDR1 is SGHTA and CDR2 is FQGNSA. CDR3 length equals 17 residues. The CDR3 here is CASSPLAGGIILYEQYF. In DNA form, the CDR3 reads TGTGCCAGCAGCCCACTAGCCGGAGGGATCATTCTTTACGAGCAGTACTTC.

The genes are TRBV4-2 and TRBJ1-4; a possible D gene is TRBD1 (6 bases). The CDR3 totals 15 residues. Trimming took off 1 base at V and 8 bases at J, with 14 bases between the two ends. CDR1 LGHNA and CDR2 YNFKEQ come from the germline V gene. The CDR3 DNA reads as TGTGCCAGCAGCCAAGCCCGACAGGAAGGCGAAAAACTGTTTTTT. Protein sequence: CASSQARQEGEKLFF.

The J gene is TRBJ2-7, the V gene TRBV11-2; D is unclear. Between the trimmed V and J ends, which lost 1 base and 2 bases, there was a span of 9 bases. Germline loops: CDR1 SGHAT, CDR2 FQNNGV. The CDR3 is made up of 14 amino acids. The CDR3 DNA follows: TGTGCCAGCAGCTTAGGCCCGCTCGCCTACGAGCAGTACTTC. This gives the protein CASSLGPLAYEQYF.

V and J are TRBV28 and TRBJ2-7; D is undetermined. The germline V gene has CDR1 MDHEN and CDR2 SYDVKM. V was shortened by 4 bases and J by 2 bases, with 6 bases between the two germline ends. This CDR3 comprises 12 residues. The CDR3 region is CASSSVTYEQYF. The CDR3 region has the DNA TGTGCCAGCAGTTCGGTCACCTACGAGCAGTACTTC.

By share, this clone counts as medium-sized. The chain uses TRBV19 and TRBJ2-7, with 10 bases matching TRBD2. The CDR3 length is 14 residues. Per germline, CDR1 LNHDA and CDR2 SQIVND (reference sequence). J was trimmed by 4 bases and V by 7 bases; bases with no gene match: 7. This CDR3 is CASTSSGSGYEQYF. CDR3 nucleotides: TGTGCCAGTACCTCTAGCGGGAGTGGTTACGAGCAGTACTTC.

The genes are TRBV5-1 and TRBJ2-7, with D maybe TRBD1 (6 bases). From germline, CDR1 is SGHRS and CDR2 YFSETQ. With 2 bases removed from V and 2 bases from J, the gap between germline ends came to 8 bases. This CDR3 is built from 13 residues. CDR3 coding DNA: TGCGCCAGCAGCTTTGGGGGCCCCTACGAGCAGTACTTC. Encoded protein: CASSFGGPYEQYF.